The 9 T cell receptor beta chains listed next were all sequenced from one sample in a study of blood T cell repertoires in COVID-19. Method: immunoSEQ multiplex PCR; TCRdb's copy keeps in-frame clones and lacks some. The table records approximately 130,000 clones, about 85% of them present only once. Sample: peripheral blood. The receptors here all came from a man between 35 and 55 years old with active or convalescent COVID-19.

The V gene is TRBV3-1 (or the pseudogene TRBV3-2), the J gene TRBJ2-7, with TRBD1 identical over 9 bases. The trim removed 4 bases at V and 4 bases at J, leaving 5 bases unmatched. CDR1 and CDR2 (germline): LGHDT, YNNKEL (reference sequence). The CDR3 totals 14 residues. The CDR3 DNA is TGTGCCAGCAGCCCACCGGGACAGGGATACGAGCAGTACTTC. Encoded protein: CASSPPGQGYEQYF.

This chain links TRBV11-2 with TRBJ2-5; 9 positions match TRBD1. V lost 4 bases to trimming and J lost 2 bases; unmatched junction nucleotides: 5. The germline gives CDR1 SGHAT, CDR2 FQNNGV. The CDR3 is 15 amino acids. CDR3 in amino acids: CASSSTGGRQETQYF. In DNA, the CDR3 is TGTGCCAGCAGCTCCACAGGGGGCCGGCAAGAGACCCAGTACTTC.

The V gene is TRBV15, the J gene TRBJ1-4, with D possibly TRBD1 on 5 matching bases. This CDR3 spans 15 amino acids. Trimming stripped 3 bases from V and 0 bases from J, with 8 bases between. In germline, CDR1 is LNHNV, CDR2 YYDKDF (reference sequence). The CDR3 reads CATSSIRATNEKLFF. The DNA of the CDR3 is TGTGCCACCAGCAGTATCAGGGCAACTAATGAAAAACTGTTTTTT.

The table lists this clone with a few counts. V is TRBV5-1 and J is TRBJ2-2; tentative D call: TRBD1 (6 bases). Trimming cost V 3 bases and J 2 bases, with 8 bases left between them. The CDR3 contains 14 residues. Germline CDR1 SGHRS, CDR2 YFSETQ. The CDR3 DNA sequence: TGCGCCAGCAGCTATGGGACAAACACCGGGGAGCTGTTTTTT. Translating gives CASSYGTNTGELFF.

The V call is TRBV3-1 (or the pseudogene TRBV3-2), the J call TRBJ1-5; D is unresolved. This CDR3 comprises 17 residues. The germline V gene has CDR1 LGHDT and CDR2 YNNKEL (reference sequence). The V and J ends lost 11 bases and 0 bases respectively, with 23 bases between them. The CDR3 here is CAGNGQVLRYSNQPQHF. The CDR3 coding sequence is TGTGCCGGCAATGGTCAGGTCCTAAGATATAGCAATCAGCCCCAGCATTTT.

The chain has TRBV11-2 and TRBJ1-1; no clear D. Germline-derived CDR1 and CDR2 are SGHAT and FQNNGV. The CDR3 has 14 amino acids. V was pared by 0 bases and J by 5 bases, with 10 bases between. CDR3 sequence (DNA): TGTGCCAGCAGCTTAGATGTGGGGAGGACTGAAGCTTTCTTT. It is translated as CASSLDVGRTEAFF.

V gene TRBV6-5 combines with J gene TRBJ2-2, with 7 bases fitting TRBD1. CDR1 and CDR2 from the germline V gene are MNHEY and SVGAGI. Unmatched junction bases numbered 8, after V lost 8 bases and J lost 5 bases. The CDR3 totals 14 residues. In nucleotides, the CDR3 is TGTGCCAGCTGCCTAGCAGGGGGTACCGGGGAGCTGTTTTTT. The encoded protein is CASCLAGGTGELFF.

J is TRBJ1-4 and V is TRBV6-6; 7 nucleotides match TRBD1. Germline lookup yields CDR1 MNHNY and CDR2 SVGAGI (reference sequence). V dropped 5 bases and J dropped 4; count of bases not matched to a gene: 7. There are 15 residues in the CDR3. Written as DNA, the CDR3 is TGTGCCAGCAGTGCCTCGACAGGGCTTAATGAAAAACTGTTTTTT. Translated, it gives CASSASTGLNEKLFF.

The rearrangement links TRBV24-1 to TRBJ2-3; D remains ambiguous. Germline V gene sequence: CDR1 KGHDR, CDR2 SFDVKD. The CDR3 extends over 12 amino acids. The V end was cut by 1 base, the J end by 5 bases, with 3 bases between. The CDR3 loop is CATSDLLDTQYF. In DNA, the CDR3 is TGTGCCACCAGTGATTTACTAGATACGCAGTATTTT.